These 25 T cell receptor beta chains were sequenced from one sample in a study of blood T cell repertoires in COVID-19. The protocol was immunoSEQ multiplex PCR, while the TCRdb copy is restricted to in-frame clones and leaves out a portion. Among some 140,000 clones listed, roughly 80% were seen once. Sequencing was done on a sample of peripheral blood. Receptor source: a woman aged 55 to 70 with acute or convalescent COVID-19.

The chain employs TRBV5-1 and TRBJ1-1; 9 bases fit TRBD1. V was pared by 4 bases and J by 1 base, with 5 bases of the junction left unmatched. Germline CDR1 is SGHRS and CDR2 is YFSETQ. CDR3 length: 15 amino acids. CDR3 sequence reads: CASSAGQGRNTEAFF. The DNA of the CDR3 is TGCGCCAGCAGCGCCGGACAGGGGAGGAACACTGAAGCTTTCTTT.

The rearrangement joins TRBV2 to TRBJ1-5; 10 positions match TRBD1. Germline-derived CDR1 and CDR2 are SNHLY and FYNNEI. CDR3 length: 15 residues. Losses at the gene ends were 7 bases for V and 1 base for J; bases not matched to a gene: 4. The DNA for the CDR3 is TGTGCCAGCAATGACAGGGGGCAAAGCAATCAGCCCCAGCATTTT. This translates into CASNDRGQSNQPQHF.

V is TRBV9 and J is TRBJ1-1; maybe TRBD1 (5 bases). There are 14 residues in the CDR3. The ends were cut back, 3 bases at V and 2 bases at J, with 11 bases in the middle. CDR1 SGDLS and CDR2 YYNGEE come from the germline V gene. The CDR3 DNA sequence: TGTGCCAGCAGCGCCGGACAAGCCAACACTGAAGCTTTCTTT. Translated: CASSAGQANTEAFF.

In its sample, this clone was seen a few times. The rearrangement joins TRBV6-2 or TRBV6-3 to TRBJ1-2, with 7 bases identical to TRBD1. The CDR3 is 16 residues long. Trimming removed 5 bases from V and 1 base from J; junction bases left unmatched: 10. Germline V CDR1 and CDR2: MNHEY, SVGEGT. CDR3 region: CASSPAGRQGNYGYTF. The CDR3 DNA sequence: TGTGCCAGCAGTCCCGCGGGCAGACAGGGTAACTATGGCTACACCTTC.

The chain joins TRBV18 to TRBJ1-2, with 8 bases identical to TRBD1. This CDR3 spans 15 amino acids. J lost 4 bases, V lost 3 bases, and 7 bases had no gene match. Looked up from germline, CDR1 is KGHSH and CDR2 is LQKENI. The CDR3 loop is CASSPSGQGLYGYTF. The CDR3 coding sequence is TGTGCCAGCTCACCTTCTGGACAGGGCCTCTATGGCTACACCTTC.

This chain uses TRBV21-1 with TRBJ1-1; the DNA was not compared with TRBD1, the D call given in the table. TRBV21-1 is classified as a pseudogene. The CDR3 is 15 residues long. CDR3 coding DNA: TGTGCCAGCAGCTTTGTGGGGGACAGGAACACTGAAGCTTTCTTT. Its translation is CASSFVGDRNTEAFF.

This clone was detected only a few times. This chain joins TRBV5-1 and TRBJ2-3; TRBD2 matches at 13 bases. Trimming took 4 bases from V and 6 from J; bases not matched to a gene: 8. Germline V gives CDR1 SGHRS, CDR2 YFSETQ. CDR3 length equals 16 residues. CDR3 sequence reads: CASSRGTSGAGDTQYF. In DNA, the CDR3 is TGCGCCAGCAGCCGCGGGACTAGCGGGGCCGGGGATACGCAGTATTTT.

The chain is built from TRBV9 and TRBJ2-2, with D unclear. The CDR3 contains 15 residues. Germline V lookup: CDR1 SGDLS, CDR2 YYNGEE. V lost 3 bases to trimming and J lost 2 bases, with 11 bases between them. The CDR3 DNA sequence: TGTGCCAGCAGCGCGCAACCGGGTAACACCGGGGAGCTGTTTTTT. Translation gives CASSAQPGNTGELFF.

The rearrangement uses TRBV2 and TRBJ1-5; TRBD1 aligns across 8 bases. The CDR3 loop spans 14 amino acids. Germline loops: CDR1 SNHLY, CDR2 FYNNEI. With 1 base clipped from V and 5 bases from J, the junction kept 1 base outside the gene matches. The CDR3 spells CASSEDRGYQPQHF. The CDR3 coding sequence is TGTGCCAGCAGTGAAGACAGGGGGTATCAGCCCCAGCATTTT.

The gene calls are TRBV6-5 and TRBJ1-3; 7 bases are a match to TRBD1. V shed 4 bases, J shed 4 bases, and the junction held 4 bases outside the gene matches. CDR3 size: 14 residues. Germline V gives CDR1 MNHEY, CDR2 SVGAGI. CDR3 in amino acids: CASSSTGWGNTIYF. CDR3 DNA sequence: TGTGCCAGCAGTTCGACAGGGTGGGGAAACACCATATATTTT.

CDR3 nucleotides: TGTGCCAGCACCAATCCGGACAGAAACTATGGCTACACCTTC. Translating gives CASTNPDRNYGYTF. The chain links TRBV28 to TRBJ1-2; TRBD1 is a possible D gene (6 bases). The V end lost 7 bases, the J end lost 2 bases, and 14 bases lay between the germline ends. This CDR3 spans 14 amino acids. CDR1 and CDR2 from the germline V gene are MDHEN and SYDVKM.

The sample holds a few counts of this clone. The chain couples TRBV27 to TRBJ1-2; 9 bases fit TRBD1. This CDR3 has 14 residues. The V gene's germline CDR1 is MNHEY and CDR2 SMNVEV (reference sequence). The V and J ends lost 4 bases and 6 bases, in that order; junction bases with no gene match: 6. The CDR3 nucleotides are TGTGCCAGCAGTTCTTCCGGGACAGGGAATGGCTACACCTTC. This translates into CASSSSGTGNGYTF.

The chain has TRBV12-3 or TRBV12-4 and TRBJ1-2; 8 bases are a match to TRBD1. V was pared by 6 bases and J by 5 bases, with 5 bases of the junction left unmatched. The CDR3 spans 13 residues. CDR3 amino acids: CASSLGQEYGYTF. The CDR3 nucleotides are TGTGCCAGCAGCTTGGGACAGGAGTATGGCTACACCTTC.

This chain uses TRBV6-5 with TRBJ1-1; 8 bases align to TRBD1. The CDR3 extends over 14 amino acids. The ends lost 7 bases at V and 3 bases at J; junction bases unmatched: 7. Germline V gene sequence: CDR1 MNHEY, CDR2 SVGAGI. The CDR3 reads CASNRQGWDTEAFF. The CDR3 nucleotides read TGTGCCAGCAACAGACAGGGGTGGGACACTGAAGCTTTCTTT.

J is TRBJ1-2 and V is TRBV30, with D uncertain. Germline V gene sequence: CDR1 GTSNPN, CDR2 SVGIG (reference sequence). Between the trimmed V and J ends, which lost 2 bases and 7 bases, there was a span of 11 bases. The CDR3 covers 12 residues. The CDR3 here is CAWSTIPGGYTF. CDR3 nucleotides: TGTGCCTGGAGTACTATCCCTGGTGGCTACACCTTC.

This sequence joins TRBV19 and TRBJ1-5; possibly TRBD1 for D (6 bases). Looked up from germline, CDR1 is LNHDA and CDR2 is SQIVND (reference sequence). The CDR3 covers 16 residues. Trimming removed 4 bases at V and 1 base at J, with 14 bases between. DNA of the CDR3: TGTGCCAGTAGTAGAAATCTCAGGGGAAGCAATCAGCCCCAGCATTTT. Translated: CASSRNLRGSNQPQHF.

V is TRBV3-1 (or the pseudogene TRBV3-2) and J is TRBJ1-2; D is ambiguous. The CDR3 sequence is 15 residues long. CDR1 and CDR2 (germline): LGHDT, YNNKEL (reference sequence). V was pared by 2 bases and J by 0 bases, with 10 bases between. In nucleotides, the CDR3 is TGTGCCAGCAGCCAATACAGCCGAGCTAACTATGGCTACACCTTC. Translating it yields CASSQYSRANYGYTF.

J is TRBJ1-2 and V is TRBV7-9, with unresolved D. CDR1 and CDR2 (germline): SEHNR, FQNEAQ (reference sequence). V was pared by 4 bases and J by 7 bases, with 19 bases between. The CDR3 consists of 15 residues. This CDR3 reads CASSSDGGPHRGYTF. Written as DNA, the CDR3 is TGTGCCAGCAGCTCAGACGGAGGACCACACCGTGGCTACACCTTC.

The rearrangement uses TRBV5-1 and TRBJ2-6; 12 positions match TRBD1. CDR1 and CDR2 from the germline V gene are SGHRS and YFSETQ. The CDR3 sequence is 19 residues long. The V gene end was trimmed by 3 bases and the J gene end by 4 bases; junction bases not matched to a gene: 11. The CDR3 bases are TGCGCCAGCAGCTACGGGACAGGGGGCGCTGAGCCCGGGGCCAACGTCCTGACTTTC. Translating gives CASSYGTGGAEPGANVLTF.

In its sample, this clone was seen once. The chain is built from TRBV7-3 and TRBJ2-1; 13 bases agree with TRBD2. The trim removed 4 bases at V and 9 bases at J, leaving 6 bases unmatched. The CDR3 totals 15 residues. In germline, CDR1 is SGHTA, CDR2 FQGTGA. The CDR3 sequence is CASSSLAGGPVEQFF. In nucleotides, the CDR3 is TGTGCCAGCAGCTCACTAGCGGGGGGGCCTGTTGAGCAGTTCTTC.

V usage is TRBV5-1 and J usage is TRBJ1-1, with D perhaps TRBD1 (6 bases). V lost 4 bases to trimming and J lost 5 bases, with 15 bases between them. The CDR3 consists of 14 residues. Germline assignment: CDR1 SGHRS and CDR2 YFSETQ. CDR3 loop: CASSKTGVETEAFF. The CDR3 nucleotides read TGCGCCAGCAGCAAGACAGGAGTAGAAACTGAAGCTTTCTTT.

CDR3 region: CASRGQGRGLLNTEAFF. As DNA, the CDR3 is TGCGCCAGCAGAGGACAGGGGAGAGGTTTATTGAACACTGAAGCTTTCTTT. The V call is TRBV5-1, the J call TRBJ1-1; 9 nucleotides agree with TRBD1. The CDR3 extends over 17 amino acids. The V segment lost 5 bases and the J segment 0 bases; nucleotides outside the gene matches: 11. From germline, CDR1 is SGHRS and CDR2 YFSETQ.

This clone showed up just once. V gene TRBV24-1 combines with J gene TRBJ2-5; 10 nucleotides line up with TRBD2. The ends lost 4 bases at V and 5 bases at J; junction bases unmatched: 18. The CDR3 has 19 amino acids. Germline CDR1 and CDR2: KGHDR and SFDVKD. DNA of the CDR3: TGTGCCACCAGTGACACAACTCCGGGACTAGCGCACCCCGGGGAGACCCAGTACTTC. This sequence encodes CATSDTTPGLAHPGETQYF.

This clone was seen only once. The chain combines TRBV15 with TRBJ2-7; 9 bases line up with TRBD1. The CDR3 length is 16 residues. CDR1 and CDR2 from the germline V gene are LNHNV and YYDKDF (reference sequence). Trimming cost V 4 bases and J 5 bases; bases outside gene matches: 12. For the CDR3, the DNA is TGTGCCACCAGCAAAGATCTGGGGACAGGGTTCCACGAGCAGTACGTC. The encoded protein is CATSKDLGTGFHEQYV.

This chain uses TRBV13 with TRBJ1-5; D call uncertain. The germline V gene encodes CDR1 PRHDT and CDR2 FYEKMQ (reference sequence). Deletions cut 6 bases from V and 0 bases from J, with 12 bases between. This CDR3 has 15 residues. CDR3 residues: CASRPSGFSNQPQHF. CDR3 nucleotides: TGTGCCAGCAGGCCTTCCGGGTTTAGCAATCAGCCCCAGCATTTT.